Listed here is a single T cell receptor (beta chain). Its specificity is unknown. The data were produced by immunoSEQ multiplex PCR, yet TCRdb's version contains in-frame clones alone and is incomplete. The sample lists 69,000 or so clones, around 80% seen once, with 5.5% to 8.5% in the top ten. V shed 1 base and J shed 4 bases, with 16 bases lying between them. From germline, CDR1 is GTSNPN and CDR2 SVGIG (reference sequence). CDR3 length equals 15 residues. This record belongs to a study of OX40 agonist ivuxolimab in advanced cancers. Study context: Clinicians treated patients with ivuxolimab, an agonistic anti-OX40 (CD134) antibody.

Notes on the study in general: Still undetermined is the antigen specificity of the expanded peripheral T cells.

The receptor was isolated from an adult with an advanced solid tumor such as melanoma, head and neck, liver or kidney cancer. The sample was CD4+ or CD8+ T cells sorted from blood, taken in a trial of the OX40 agonist ivuxolimab. This sequence joins TRBV30 and TRBJ1-2; D remains unclear. In DNA, the CDR3 is TGTGCCTGGAGTGCCGGGGATTTCTACCCCTATGGCTACACCTTC. Its protein product is CAWSAGDFYPYGYTF. Complete variable domain (other parts from reference TRBV30 and TRBJ1-2): SQTIHQWPATLVQPVGSPLSLECTVEGTSNPNLYWYRQAAGRGLQLLFYSVGIGQISSEVPQNLSASRPQDRQFILSSKKLLLSDSGFYLCAWSAGDFYPYGYTFGSGTRLTVV.